This section outlines one T cell receptor beta chain sequence together with its context. What antigen it recognizes has not been identified. Per-base quality was not reported, and no clone a single base away is much larger than it. The data were obtained in a study of blood T cell repertoires in COVID-19 (TCRdb year 2020). About the study as a whole: Collaborator samples came from the United States, Italy and Spain and covered acute and convalescent phases of COVID-19. The material from the prospective study consisted of cDNA or gDNA derived from T cells, B-cell-depleted T cells, or PBMCs. Subjects who had been exposed to COVID-19, were actively infected with it, or had recovered from it provided the deeply sampled blood TCRbeta repertoires that made up the dataset. The repertoires were made available in a free public database intended to serve as a resource for research on the immune response to SARS-CoV-2. The samples were drawn from two sources: the first 160 participants of the ongoing ImmuneRACE study, and 1,200 or so subjects contributed by 6 global collaborators. Nearly every sample came with metadata listing a de-identified subject ID, COVID-19 status, age in years and sex. Where HLA class I and class II types were available, the types were taken from metadata supplied by the sample provider, not from assay-based typing.

Participants in the prospective study were enrolled through a virtual design, were aged roughly 18 to 90 years, and lived in under 25 United States geographic areas. Cohort assignment in the prospective study relied on participant-reported clinical history from a screening survey and a study questionnaire. Each participant in the prospective study had whole blood, serum and a nasopharyngeal or oropharyngeal swab collected by mobile phlebotomists. Participants in the prospective study had the option to provide additional blood draws and questionnaires over a roughly 2-month period. Before DNA extraction, prospective study blood samples were shipped either frozen or at room temperature. General findings and caveats noted by the study authors: The amount of clinical and demographic metadata varied by source and participant and was provided uncurated.

The immunoSEQ Assay, a bias-controlled multiplex PCR, was used to amplify TCRbeta CDR3 regions from genomic DNA. The published analysis was carried out like this. The number of nucleated cells in each sample was estimated from the amplification of reference gene primers within the assay. Sequence reads were collapsed and filtered to measure the absolute abundance of every unique TCRbeta CDR3 rearrangement. For each sample, productive Simpson clonality was calculated by taking the square root of Simpson's diversity index across productive rearrangements. Entries here come from immuneACCESS through TCRdb and include only in-frame sequences with V and J called. Some clones fail to appear in such tables; in the studies checked, an unresolved V gene covers under half of the shortfall, and the cause of the remainder is unknown. V, J and clone size reflect that table, while D and trimming were determined from the DNA. The sample table contains about 200,000 clones; only one count was recorded for 89% of them. The ten biggest clones cover 3.5% to 4% of the sample.

From the germline V gene, CDR1 is SGHRS and CDR2 is YFSETQ. Trimming at the junction amounts to 7 bases on V and 0 bases on J, and the germline ends lie 13 bases apart. From its cysteine to its phenylalanine, the CDR3 spans 14 amino acids. Kept here is only the CDR3 DNA, which spans 42 bases and is read in frame from base 1. Sequencing input: PBMCs or T cells enriched from blood (not recorded which). The origin of this receptor is a woman aged 30 to 39 with acute COVID-19. This receptor chain uses TRBV5-1 and TRBJ1-1; TRBD1 could be the D gene, as 6 bases match. The CDR3 protein: CASGPGHVNTEAFF. The nucleotide sequence reads as follows: TGCGCCAGCGGACCGGGACACGTGAACACTGAAGCTTTCTTT.